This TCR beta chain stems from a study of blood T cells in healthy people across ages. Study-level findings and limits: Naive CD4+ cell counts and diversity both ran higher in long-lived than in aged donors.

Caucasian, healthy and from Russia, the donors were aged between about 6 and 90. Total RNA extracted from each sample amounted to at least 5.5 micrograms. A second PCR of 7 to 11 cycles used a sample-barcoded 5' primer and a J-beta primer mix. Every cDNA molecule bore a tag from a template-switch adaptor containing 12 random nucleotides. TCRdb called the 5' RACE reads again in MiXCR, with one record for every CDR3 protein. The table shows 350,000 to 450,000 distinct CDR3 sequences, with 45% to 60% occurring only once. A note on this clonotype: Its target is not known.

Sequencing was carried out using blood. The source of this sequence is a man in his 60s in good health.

In DNA, the CDR3 is TGTGCCTCCTGGAGGGCCGGGGAGCTGTTTTTT. It specifies CASWRAGELFF. The V gene is TRBV30, the J gene TRBJ2-2; tentatively, D is TRBD2 (6 bases). The CDR3 is made up of 11 amino acids. V lost 7 bases and J lost 6, with 9 bases in between. Per germline, CDR1 GTSNPN and CDR2 SVGIG (reference sequence).